This T cell receptor (beta chain) was documented in a study of glioma-infiltrating T cells after dendritic cell vaccination. Indicated time point: after dendritic cell vaccination, including at tumor progression/relapse. All glioblastoma patients lacked an isocitrate dehydrogenase mutation. The germline V gene has CDR1 LGHNA and CDR2 YSLEER. The CDR3 extends over 17 amino acids. V shed 0 bases, J shed 7 bases, and the junction held 14 bases outside the gene matches. The primer mix had 60 V beta and 13 J beta primers. Libraries were prepared by immunoSEQ multiplex PCR; TCRdb keeps only in-frame clonotypes and omits some of them. The sample has roughly 87,000 clones; less than 90% are singletons.

Specimen: blood, collected after dendritic cell vaccination. The chain carries TRBV4-3 and TRBJ1-2; the match to TRBD1 covers 7 bases. The sequence came from a human donor with glioblastoma. The CDR3 DNA reads TGCGCCAGCAGCCAAGAAGAGGCGGCCAGGGGGATTAGTGGCTACACCTTC. It yields the protein CASSQEEAARGISGYTF.